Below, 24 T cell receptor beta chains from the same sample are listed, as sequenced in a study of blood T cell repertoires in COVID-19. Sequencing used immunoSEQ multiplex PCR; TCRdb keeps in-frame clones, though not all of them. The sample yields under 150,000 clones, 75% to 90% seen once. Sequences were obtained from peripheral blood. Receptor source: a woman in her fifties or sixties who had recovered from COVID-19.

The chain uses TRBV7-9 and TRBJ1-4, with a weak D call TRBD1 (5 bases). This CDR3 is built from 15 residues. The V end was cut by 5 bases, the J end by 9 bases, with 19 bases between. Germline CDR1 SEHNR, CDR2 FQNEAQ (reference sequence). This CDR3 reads CASSPQEGVGKKLFF. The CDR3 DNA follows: TGTGCCAGCAGCCCACAGGAGGGAGTGGGAAAAAAACTGTTTTTT.

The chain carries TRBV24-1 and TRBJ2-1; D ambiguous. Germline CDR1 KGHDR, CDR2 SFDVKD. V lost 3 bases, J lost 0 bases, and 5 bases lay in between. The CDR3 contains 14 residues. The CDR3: CATSDARSYNEQFF. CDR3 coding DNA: TGTGCCACCAGTGATGCGCGCTCCTACAATGAGCAGTTCTTC.

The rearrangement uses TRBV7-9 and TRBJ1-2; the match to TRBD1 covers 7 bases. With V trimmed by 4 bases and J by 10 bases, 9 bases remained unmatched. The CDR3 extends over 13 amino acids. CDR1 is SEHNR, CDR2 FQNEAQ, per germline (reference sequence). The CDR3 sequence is CASSSRQGRDYTF. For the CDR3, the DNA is TGTGCCAGCAGCTCGAGACAGGGTCGGGACTACACCTTC.

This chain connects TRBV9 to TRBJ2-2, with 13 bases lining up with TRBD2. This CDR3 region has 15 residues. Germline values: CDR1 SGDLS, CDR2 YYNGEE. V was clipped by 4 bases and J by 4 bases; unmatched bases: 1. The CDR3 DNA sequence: TGTGCCAGCAGCTGGACTAGCGGGGGCACCGGGGAGCTGTTTTTT. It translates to CASSWTSGGTGELFF.

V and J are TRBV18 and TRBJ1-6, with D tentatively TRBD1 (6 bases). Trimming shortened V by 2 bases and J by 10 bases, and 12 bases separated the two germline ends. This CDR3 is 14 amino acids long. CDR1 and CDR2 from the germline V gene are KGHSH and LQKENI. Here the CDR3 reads CASSPGGGGSPLHF. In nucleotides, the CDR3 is TGTGCCAGCTCACCAGGCGGGGGCGGGTCACCCCTCCACTTT.

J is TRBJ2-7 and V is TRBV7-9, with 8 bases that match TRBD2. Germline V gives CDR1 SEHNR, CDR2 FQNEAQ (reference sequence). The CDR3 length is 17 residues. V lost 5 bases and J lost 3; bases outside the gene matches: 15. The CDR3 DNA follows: TGTGCCAGCAGCCCGCTATTGGGGGCGGGAGGATTCTACGAGCAGTACTTC. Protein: CASSPLLGAGGFYEQYF.

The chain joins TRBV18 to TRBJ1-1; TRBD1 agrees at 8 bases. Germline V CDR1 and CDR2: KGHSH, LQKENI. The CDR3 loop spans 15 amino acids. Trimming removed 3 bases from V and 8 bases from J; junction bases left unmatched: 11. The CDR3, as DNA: TGTGCCAGCTCACCGACAGTCTCCAGGACAGGGGAAGCTTTCTTT. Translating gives CASSPTVSRTGEAFF.

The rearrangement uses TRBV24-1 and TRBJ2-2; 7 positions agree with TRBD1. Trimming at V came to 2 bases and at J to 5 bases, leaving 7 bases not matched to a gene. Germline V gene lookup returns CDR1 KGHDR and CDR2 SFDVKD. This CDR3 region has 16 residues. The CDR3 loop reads CATSDSRTGFTGELFF. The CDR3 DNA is TGTGCCACCAGTGATTCGCGGACAGGATTTACCGGGGAGCTGTTTTTT.

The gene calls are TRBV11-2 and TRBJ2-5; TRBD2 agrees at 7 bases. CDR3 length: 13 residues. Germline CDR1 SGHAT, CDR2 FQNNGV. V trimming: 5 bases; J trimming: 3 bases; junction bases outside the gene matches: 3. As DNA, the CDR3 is TGTGCCAGCAGCCCCCTAGCGGAAGAGACCCAGTACTTC. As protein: CASSPLAEETQYF.

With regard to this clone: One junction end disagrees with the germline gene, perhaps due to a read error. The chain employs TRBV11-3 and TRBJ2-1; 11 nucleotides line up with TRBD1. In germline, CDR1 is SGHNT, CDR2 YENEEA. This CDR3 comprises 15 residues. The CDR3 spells CASSPRTGGYYEQFF. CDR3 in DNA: TGTGCCAGCAGCCCGAGGACAGGGGGCTACTATGAGCAGTTCTTC.

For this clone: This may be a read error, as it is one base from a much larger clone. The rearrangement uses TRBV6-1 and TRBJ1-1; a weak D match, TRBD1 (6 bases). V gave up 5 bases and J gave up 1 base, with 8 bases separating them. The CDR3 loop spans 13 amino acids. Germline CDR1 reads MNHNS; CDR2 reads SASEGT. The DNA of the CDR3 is TGTGCCAGCAGTATCAGGGGGAACACTGAAGCTTTCTTT. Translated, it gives CASSIRGNTEAFF.

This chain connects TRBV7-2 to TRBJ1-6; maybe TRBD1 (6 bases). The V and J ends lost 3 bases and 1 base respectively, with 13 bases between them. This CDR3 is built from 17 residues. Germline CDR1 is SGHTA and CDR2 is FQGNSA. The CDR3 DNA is TGTGCCAGCAGCTTTTGGCAGGGGACGTCCTATAATTCACCCCTCCACTTT. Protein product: CASSFWQGTSYNSPLHF.

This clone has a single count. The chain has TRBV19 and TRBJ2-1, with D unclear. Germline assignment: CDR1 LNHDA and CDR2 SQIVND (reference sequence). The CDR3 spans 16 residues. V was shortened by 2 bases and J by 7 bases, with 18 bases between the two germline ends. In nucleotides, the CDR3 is TGTGCCAGTAGTATAACGCATCATCTCCCTACTAATGAGCAGTTCTTC. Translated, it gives CASSITHHLPTNEQFF.

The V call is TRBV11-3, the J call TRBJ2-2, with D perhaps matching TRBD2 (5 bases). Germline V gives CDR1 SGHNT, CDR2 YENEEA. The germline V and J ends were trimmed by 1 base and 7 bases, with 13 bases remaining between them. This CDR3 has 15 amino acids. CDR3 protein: CASSLVGGLGGELFF. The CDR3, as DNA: TGTGCCAGCAGCTTAGTAGGAGGTTTAGGCGGGGAGCTGTTTTTT.

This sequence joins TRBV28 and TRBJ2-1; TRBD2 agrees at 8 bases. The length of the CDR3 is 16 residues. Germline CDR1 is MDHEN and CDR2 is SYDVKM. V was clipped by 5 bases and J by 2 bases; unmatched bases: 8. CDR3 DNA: TGTGCCAGCAGTCCCGGACGGGGGGGCGCCTACAATGAGCAGTTCTTC. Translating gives CASSPGRGGAYNEQFF.

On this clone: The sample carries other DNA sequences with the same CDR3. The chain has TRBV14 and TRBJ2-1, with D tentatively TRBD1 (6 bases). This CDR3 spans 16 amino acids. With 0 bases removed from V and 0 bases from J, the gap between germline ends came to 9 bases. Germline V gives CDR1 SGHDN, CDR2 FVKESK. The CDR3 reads CASSQEAGDSYNEQFF. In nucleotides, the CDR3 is TGTGCCAGCAGCCAAGAGGCAGGGGACTCCTACAATGAGCAGTTCTTC.

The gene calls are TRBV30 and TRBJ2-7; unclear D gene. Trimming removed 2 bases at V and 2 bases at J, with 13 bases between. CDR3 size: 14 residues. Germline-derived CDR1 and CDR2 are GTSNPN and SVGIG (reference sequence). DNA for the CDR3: TGTGCCTGGAGTAGGAGTAGCAACCCCTACGAGCAGTACTTC. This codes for CAWSRSSNPYEQYF.

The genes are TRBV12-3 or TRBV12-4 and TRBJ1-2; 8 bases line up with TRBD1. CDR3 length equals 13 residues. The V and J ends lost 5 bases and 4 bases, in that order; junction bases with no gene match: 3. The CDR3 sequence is CASSPTGGYGYTF. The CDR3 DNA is TGTGCCAGCAGTCCTACAGGGGGCTATGGCTACACCTTC.

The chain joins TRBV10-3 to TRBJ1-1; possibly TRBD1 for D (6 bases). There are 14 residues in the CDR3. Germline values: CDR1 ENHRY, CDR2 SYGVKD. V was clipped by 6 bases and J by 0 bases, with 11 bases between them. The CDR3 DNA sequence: TGTGCCATCAGCTCGGGACAAATGAACACTGAAGCTTTCTTT. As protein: CAISSGQMNTEAFF.

Written as DNA, the CDR3 is TGTGCCAGCAGCCAACAGGCGAGCACCGGGGAGCTGTTTTTT. Translating it yields CASSQQASTGELFF. This sequence joins TRBV14 and TRBJ2-2; D remains ambiguous. CDR1 and CDR2 from the germline V gene are SGHDN and FVKESK. This CDR3 contains 14 residues. The germline V and J ends were trimmed by 2 bases and 4 bases, with 8 bases remaining between them.

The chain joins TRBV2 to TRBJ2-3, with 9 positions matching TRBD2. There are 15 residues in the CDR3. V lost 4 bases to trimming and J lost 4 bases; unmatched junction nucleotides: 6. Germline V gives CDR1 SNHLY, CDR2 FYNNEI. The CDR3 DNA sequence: TGTGCCAGCAGTGGGGGGTCTAGCGGGGCAGATACGCAGTATTTT. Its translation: CASSGGSSGADTQYF.

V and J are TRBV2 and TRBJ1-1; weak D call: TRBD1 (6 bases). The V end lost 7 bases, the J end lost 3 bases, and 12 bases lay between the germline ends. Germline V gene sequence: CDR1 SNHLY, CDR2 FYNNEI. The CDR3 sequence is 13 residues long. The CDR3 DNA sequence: TGTGCCAGCACACAGGGCGTGGACACTGAAGCTTTCTTT. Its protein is CASTQGVDTEAFF.

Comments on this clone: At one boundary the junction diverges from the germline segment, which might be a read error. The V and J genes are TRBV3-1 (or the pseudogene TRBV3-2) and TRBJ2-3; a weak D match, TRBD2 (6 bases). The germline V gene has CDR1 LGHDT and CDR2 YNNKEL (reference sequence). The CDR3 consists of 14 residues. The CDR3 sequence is CASRQVAGTDTQYF. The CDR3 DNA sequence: TGTGCCAGCAGGCAAGTTGCGGGGACAGATACGCAGTATTTT.

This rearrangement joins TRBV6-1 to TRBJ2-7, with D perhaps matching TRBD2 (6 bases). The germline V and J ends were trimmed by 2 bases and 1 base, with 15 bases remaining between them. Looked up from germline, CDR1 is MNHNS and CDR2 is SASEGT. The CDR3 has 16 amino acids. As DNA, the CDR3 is TGTGCCAGCAGTGAAACCACCCCAGGGAGGTCCTACGAGCAGTACTTC. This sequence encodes CASSETTPGRSYEQYF.